The next 16 T cell receptor beta chains were all read from a single sample in a study of T cell repertoires in cytomegalovirus infection. Which antigens these TCRs recognize remains unknown. TCRdb re-called the reads with MiXCR, one entry per CDR3 protein. The table shows about a million distinct CDR3 sequences, with less than 35% occurring only once. Sequenced material: cultured CD8+ T cells from PBMCs, taken from culture after CMV antigen stimulation. The receptors derive from a human donor in good health (CMV status not recorded). Some clones in this sample may be carry-over from other donors' samples.

This clonotype has only one observation. CDR3 residues: CATAYRDRDYGYTF. The CDR3 nucleotides are TGTGCCACGGCTTACCGGGACAGGGACTATGGCTACACCTTC. V usage is TRBV19 and J usage is TRBJ1-2; TRBD1 matches 9 bases. The trim removed 10 bases at V and 3 bases at J, leaving 9 bases unmatched. Germline CDR1 reads LNHDA; CDR2 reads SQIVND (reference sequence). The CDR3 is 14 residues long.

In this sample, this clonotype turned up a few times. The chain combines TRBV5-1 with TRBJ2-1; the match to TRBD1 covers 8 bases. V dropped 1 base and J dropped 6; count of bases not matched to a gene: 6. The CDR3 totals 15 residues. Germline CDR1 SGHRS, CDR2 YFSETQ. The CDR3 nucleotides are TGCGCCAGCAGCTTGTCGGACAGGGAGTCCAATGAGCAGTTCTTC. It is translated as CASSLSDRESNEQFF.

This clonotype was counted a few times. This rearrangement joins TRBV4-3 to TRBJ2-2; D may be TRBD2 (6 bases). Trimming left V 5 bases short and J 5 bases short, with 18 bases between. This CDR3 region has 16 residues. The germline gives CDR1 LGHNA, CDR2 YSLEER. The CDR3 region is CASSSVHGGGTGELFF. The CDR3 bases are TGCGCCAGCAGCTCCGTGCACGGGGGTGGAACCGGGGAGCTGTTTTTT.

This clonotype appeared a few times. The chain is built from TRBV6-1 and TRBJ1-1, with D possibly matching TRBD1 (5 bases). The CDR3 runs 12 residues. Trimming pared 6 bases from V and 7 bases from J, leaving 12 bases between. The V gene's germline CDR1 is MNHNS and CDR2 SASEGT. The CDR3: CASRPGGFEAFF. DNA for the CDR3: TGTGCCAGCAGACCCGGGGGATTTGAAGCTTTCTTT.

This clonotype was detected a few times. V gene TRBV20-1 combines with J gene TRBJ1-2; D perhaps matches TRBD1 (5 bases). CDR3 length: 13 amino acids. CDR1 is DFQATT and CDR2 is SNEGSKA in the germline V gene (reference sequence). Trimming pared 3 bases from V and 0 bases from J, leaving 8 bases between. DNA for the CDR3: TGCAGTGCTAGGACAGAAGCTAACTATGGCTACACCTTC. It encodes CSARTEANYGYTF.

This clonotype was counted only a few times. The CDR3 region has the DNA TGCGCCAGCAGCCAAGATCGCGCGGGGGCCCTTAAACATGAGCAGTTCTTC. It translates to CASSQDRAGALKHEQFF. J is TRBJ2-1 and V is TRBV4-1; a weak D match, TRBD2 (7 bases). The ends were cut back, 0 bases at V and 8 bases at J, with 20 bases in the middle. Germline V CDR1 and CDR2: MGHRA, YSYEKL. The length of the CDR3 is 17 residues.

The chain recombines TRBV19 with TRBJ2-5; the D gene is possibly TRBD1 (5 bases). CDR3 size: 16 residues. Germline-derived CDR1 and CDR2 are LNHDA and SQIVND (reference sequence). V was trimmed by 5 bases and J by 5 bases, leaving 21 bases between them. DNA of the CDR3: TGTGCCAGTAGTTTAGGACGGAAAGTACCAGGGGAGACCCAGTACTTC. This encodes CASSLGRKVPGETQYF.

This clonotype was picked up many times. This rearrangement joins TRBV7-6 to TRBJ2-1; 7 bases are shared with TRBD2. CDR3 length: 15 amino acids. CDR1 and CDR2 (germline): SGHVS, FNYEAQ. Unmatched junction bases numbered 5, after V lost 5 bases and J lost 1 base. The DNA of the CDR3 is TGTGCCAGCAGCCTTCTAGCGGAATCCTACAATGAGCAGTTCTTC. It codes for CASSLLAESYNEQFF.

This clonotype has a count of ten or more. V gene TRBV19 combines with J gene TRBJ2-6; D unresolved. This CDR3 has 17 residues. CDR1 LNHDA and CDR2 SQIVND come from the germline V gene (reference sequence). Trimming cost V 7 bases and J 0 bases, with 16 bases left between them. CDR3 in amino acids: CASKTGSKLSGANVLTF. The DNA for the CDR3 is TGTGCCAGTAAGACCGGGTCAAAGCTCTCTGGGGCCAACGTCCTGACTTTC.

This clonotype was counted between two and nine times. The chain carries TRBV6-1 and TRBJ2-7; 7 bases are a match to TRBD1. The CDR3 is 13 amino acids. Germline V gene sequence: CDR1 MNHNS, CDR2 SASEGT. The trim removed 6 bases at V and 5 bases at J, leaving 7 bases unmatched. The CDR3 sequence is CASRARDSHEQYF. In nucleotides, the CDR3 is TGTGCCAGCAGAGCCCGGGACAGCCACGAGCAGTACTTC.

A few counts support this clonotype. This chain joins TRBV4-1 and TRBJ2-5, with 9 bases matching TRBD1. The V and J ends lost 3 bases and 2 bases, in that order; junction bases with no gene match: 4. Germline V lookup: CDR1 MGHRA, CDR2 YSYEKL. This CDR3 is 15 amino acids long. CDR3 residues: CASSHQTGGQETQYF. In DNA, the CDR3 is TGCGCCAGCAGCCACCAGACAGGGGGTCAAGAGACCCAGTACTTC.

About this clonotype itself: Germline is not matched at one junction end, which may reflect a read error. This chain uses TRBV4-3 with TRBJ2-6; no firm D call. The CDR3 runs to 14 residues. CDR1 is LGHNA, CDR2 YSLEER, per germline. CDR3 region: CASSPDSGTNVLTF. In DNA form, the CDR3 reads TGCGCCAGCTCACCAGATTCTGGGACCAACGTCCTGACTTTC.

The rearrangement links TRBV5-1 to TRBJ1-4; D uncertain. V was trimmed by 4 bases and J by 6 bases, leaving 16 bases between them. CDR3 size: 15 residues. From germline, CDR1 is SGHRS and CDR2 YFSETQ. CDR3 residues: CASSLNNPTDEKLFF. For the CDR3, the DNA is TGCGCCAGCAGCCTAAACAACCCTACAGATGAAAAACTGTTTTTT.

The rearrangement joins TRBV27 to TRBJ2-2; maybe TRBD1 (6 bases). Looked up from germline, CDR1 is MNHEY and CDR2 is SMNVEV (reference sequence). Trimming shortened V by 8 bases and J by 1 base, and 8 bases separated the two germline ends. CDR3 size: 13 residues. CDR3: CASCRGNTGELFF. DNA of the CDR3: TGTGCCAGCTGCAGGGGGAACACCGGGGAGCTGTTTTTT.

In this sample, this clonotype turned up a few times. The chain has TRBV6-6 and TRBJ2-7; D might be TRBD2 (6 bases). The germline V gene has CDR1 MNHNY and CDR2 SVGAGI (reference sequence). The CDR3 has 16 residues. Deletions cut 0 bases from V and 0 bases from J, with 12 bases between. CDR3 in amino acids: CASSYSGGVSSYEQYV. The CDR3 coding sequence is TGTGCCAGCAGTTACTCGGGCGGGGTGAGCTCCTACGAGCAGTACGTC.

This clonotype was observed at least ten times. V gene TRBV5-1 combines with J gene TRBJ2-1, with 12 nucleotides matching TRBD1. Trimming cost V 4 bases and J 12 bases; bases outside gene matches: 8. This CDR3 has 14 amino acids. Germline CDR1 SGHRS, CDR2 YFSETQ. CDR3 DNA sequence: TGCGCCAGCAGCCCCGGGACAGGGGGCGTCGGGCAGTTCTTC. Protein: CASSPGTGGVGQFF.